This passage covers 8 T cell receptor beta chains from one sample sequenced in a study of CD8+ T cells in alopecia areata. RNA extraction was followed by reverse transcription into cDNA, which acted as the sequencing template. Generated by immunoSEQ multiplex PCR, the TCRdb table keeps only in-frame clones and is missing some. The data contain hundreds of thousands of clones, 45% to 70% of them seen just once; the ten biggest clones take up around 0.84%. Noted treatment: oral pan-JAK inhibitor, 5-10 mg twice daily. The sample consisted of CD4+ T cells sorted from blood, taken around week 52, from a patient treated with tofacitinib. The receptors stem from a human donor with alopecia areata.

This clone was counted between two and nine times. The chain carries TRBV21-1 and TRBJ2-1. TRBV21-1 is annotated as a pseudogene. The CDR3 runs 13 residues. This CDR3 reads CASSKWQGNEQFF. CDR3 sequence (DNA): TGTGCCAGCAGCAAATGGCAAGGGAATGAGCAGTTCTTC.

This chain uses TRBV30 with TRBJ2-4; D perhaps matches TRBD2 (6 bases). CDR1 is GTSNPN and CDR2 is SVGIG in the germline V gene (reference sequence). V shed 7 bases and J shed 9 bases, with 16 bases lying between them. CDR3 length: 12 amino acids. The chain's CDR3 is CAFGTLGGIQYF. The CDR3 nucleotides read TGTGCCTTTGGGACTCTGGGGGGCATTCAGTACTTC.

CDR3 coding DNA: TGTGCCACCAGCAGAGATTCGGGGTATGAGCAGTTCTTC. Encoded protein: CATSRDSGYEQFF. This chain joins TRBV15 and TRBJ2-1; weak D call: TRBD2 (5 bases). CDR1 LNHNV and CDR2 YYDKDF come from the germline V gene (reference sequence). The germline V and J ends were trimmed by 0 bases and 8 bases, with 8 bases remaining between them. The CDR3 runs to 13 residues. Full variable domain (rest looked up from reference TRBV15 and TRBJ2-1): DAMVIQNPRYQVTQFGKPVTLSCSQTLNHNVMYWYQQKSSQAPKLLFHYYDKDFNNEADTPDNFQSRRPNTSFCFLDIRSPGLGDTAMYLCATSRDSGYEQFFGPGTRLTVL.

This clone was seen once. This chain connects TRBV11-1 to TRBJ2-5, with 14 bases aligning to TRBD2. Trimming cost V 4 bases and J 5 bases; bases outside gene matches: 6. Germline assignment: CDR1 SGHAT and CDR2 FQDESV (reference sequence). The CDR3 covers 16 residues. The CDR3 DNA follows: TGTGCCAGCAGCTCGGGACTAGCGGGGGCCCGGGAGACCCAGTACTTC. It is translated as CASSSGLAGARETQYF.

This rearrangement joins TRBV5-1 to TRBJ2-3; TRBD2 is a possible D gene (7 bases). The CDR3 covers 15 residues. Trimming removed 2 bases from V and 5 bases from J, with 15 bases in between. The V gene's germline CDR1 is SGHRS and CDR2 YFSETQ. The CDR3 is CASSLGGGNLDTQYF. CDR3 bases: TGCGCCAGCAGCTTAGGCGGGGGCAACTTAGATACGCAGTATTTT.

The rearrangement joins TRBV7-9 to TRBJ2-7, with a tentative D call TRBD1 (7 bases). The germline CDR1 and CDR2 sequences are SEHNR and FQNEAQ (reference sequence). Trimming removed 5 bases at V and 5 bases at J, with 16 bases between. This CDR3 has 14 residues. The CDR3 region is CASSTRQGGHEQYF. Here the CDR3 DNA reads TGTGCCAGCAGCACCCGACAGGGAGGCCACGAGCAGTACTTC.

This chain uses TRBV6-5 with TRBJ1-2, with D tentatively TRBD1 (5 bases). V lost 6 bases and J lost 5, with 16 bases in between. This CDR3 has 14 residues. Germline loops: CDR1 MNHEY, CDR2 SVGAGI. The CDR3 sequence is CASSWSGGVYGYTF. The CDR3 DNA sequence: TGTGCCAGCAGCTGGAGTGGGGGGGTATATGGCTACACCTTC.

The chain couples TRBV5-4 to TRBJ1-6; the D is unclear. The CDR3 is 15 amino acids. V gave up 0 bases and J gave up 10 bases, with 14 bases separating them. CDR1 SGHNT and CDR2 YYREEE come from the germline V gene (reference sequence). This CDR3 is CASSLAGGRESPLHF. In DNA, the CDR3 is TGTGCCAGCAGCTTGGCTGGCGGTAGGGAGTCACCCCTCCACTTT. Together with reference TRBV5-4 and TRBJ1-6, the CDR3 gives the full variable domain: ETGVTQSPTHLIKTRGQQVTLRCSSQSGHNTVSWYQQALGQGPQFIFQYYREEENGRGNFPPRFSGLQFPNYSSELNVNALELDDSALYLCASSLAGGRESPLHFGNGTRLTVT.